The 14 T cell receptor beta chains below come from one sample, sequenced in a study of blood T cells in healthy people across ages. A second about 7 to 12 cycle PCR used barcoded and J-beta primers. TCRdb processed the 5' RACE reads anew with MiXCR; each CDR3 protein has one entry. The sample includes about 780,000 distinct CDR3 sequences, about 42% of them seen just once. The source material was blood. The receptor set was obtained from an elderly man in good health.

This clonotype was seen only a few times. The V and J genes are TRBV24-1 and TRBJ2-3, with D hard to call. Germline assignment: CDR1 KGHDR and CDR2 SFDVKD. Trimming stripped 3 bases from V and 2 bases from J, with 2 bases between. The CDR3 is made up of 12 amino acids. The CDR3 nucleotides read TGTGCCACCAGTGATACCACAGATACGCAGTATTTT. It translates to CATSDTTDTQYF.

The J gene is TRBJ2-7, the V gene TRBV29-1; 7 bases align to TRBD2. In germline, CDR1 is SQVTM, CDR2 ANQGSEA. Losses at the gene ends were 2 bases for V and 8 bases for J; bases not matched to a gene: 6. This CDR3 has 12 residues. CDR3 DNA sequence: TGCAGCGTTGAAAGGGGAGGGCATCAGCAGTACTTC. This codes for CSVERGGHQQYF.

This clonotype showed up just a few times. This chain uses TRBV28 with TRBJ2-7; no reliable D call. Germline CDR1 and CDR2: MDHEN and SYDVKM. CDR3 length: 16 residues. The V and J ends lost 6 bases and 0 bases respectively, with 18 bases between them. The CDR3 sequence: CASSPSLGVSSYEQYF. In nucleotides, the CDR3 is TGTGCCAGCAGCCCCTCCTTAGGCGTTAGCTCCTACGAGCAGTACTTC.

The J gene is TRBJ2-5, the V gene TRBV12-3 or TRBV12-4; 11 nucleotides agree with TRBD2. The J call may be incorrect, as the DNA end agrees better with TRBJ2-7. The CDR3 extends over 17 amino acids. In DNA, the CDR3 is TGTGCCAGCGGGCTAGCGGGGGGCTCGAGTAGCTCCTACGAGCAGTACTTC. The encoded protein is CASGLAGGSSSSYEQYF.

The rearrangement links TRBV6-1 to TRBJ2-1; 7 bases fit TRBD2. The CDR3 has 16 amino acids. Losses at the gene ends were 5 bases for V and 8 bases for J; bases not matched to a gene: 15. Germline V gene lookup returns CDR1 MNHNS and CDR2 SASEGT. The CDR3: CASSRVTNSGRDEQFF. In DNA form, the CDR3 reads TGTGCCAGCAGTCGAGTAACGAATAGCGGGCGCGATGAGCAGTTCTTC.

The chain links TRBV29-1 to TRBJ2-7; TRBD2 matches 7 bases. CDR1 and CDR2 (germline): SQVTM, ANQGSEA. V dropped 0 bases and J dropped 2; count of bases not matched to a gene: 7. This CDR3 contains 15 residues. The CDR3 bases are TGCAGCGTTGAAGATAATGGGGCGGGGGCCTACGAGCAGTACTTC. Residues: CSVEDNGAGAYEQYF.

This clonotype was counted ten times or more. The gene calls are TRBV12-3 or TRBV12-4 and TRBJ2-5; the D is unclear. The germline V and J ends were trimmed by 8 bases and 2 bases, with 15 bases remaining between them. This CDR3 spans 14 amino acids. CDR3 DNA: TGTGCCAGCCCATCAGCGACGGAACAAGAGACCCAGTACTTC. This sequence encodes CASPSATEQETQYF.

The rearrangement links TRBV28 to TRBJ2-1; a possible D gene is TRBD1 (6 bases). The CDR3 totals 16 residues. The V end lost 6 bases, the J end lost 0 bases, and 15 bases lay between the germline ends. Germline V gives CDR1 MDHEN, CDR2 SYDVKM. In DNA form, the CDR3 reads TGTGCCAGCAGAAGGACAGAGAGGATCTCCTACAATGAGCAGTTCTTC. It translates to CASRRTERISYNEQFF.

In this sample, this clonotype turned up a few times. The V call is TRBV29-1, the J call TRBJ2-3; D gene ambiguous. CDR3 size: 13 residues. Germline values: CDR1 SQVTM, CDR2 ANQGSEA. V was pared by 4 bases and J by 2 bases, with 10 bases between. For the CDR3, the DNA is TGCAGCGTTGTCTCGAGACCCACAGATACGCAGTATTTT. Translating it yields CSVVSRPTDTQYF.

The chain uses TRBV28 and TRBJ2-6, with D perhaps matching TRBD1 (6 bases). Germline-derived CDR1 and CDR2 are MDHEN and SYDVKM. V lost 3 bases, J lost 3 bases, and 12 bases lay in between. The CDR3 covers 16 residues. CDR3: CASSFSQGYGANVLTF. The DNA for the CDR3 is TGTGCCAGCAGTTTCTCCCAGGGGTATGGGGCCAACGTCCTGACTTTC.

The V and J genes are TRBV6-2 or TRBV6-3 and TRBJ1-5, with TRBD1 matching 9 bases. V lost 2 bases, J lost 0 bases, and 5 bases stayed unmatched. The CDR3 runs 17 residues. The V gene's germline CDR1 is MNHEY and CDR2 SVGEGT. The CDR3 sequence is CASSYNRGLYSNQPQHF. CDR3 nucleotides: TGTGCCAGCAGTTACAACAGGGGGCTTTATAGCAATCAGCCCCAGCATTTT.

This clonotype was seen a handful of times. V and J are TRBV5-5 and TRBJ1-1, with TRBD1 matching over 10 bases. J gave up 5 bases and V 3 bases, and 10 bases lay outside the gene matches. This CDR3 has 16 amino acids. In germline, CDR1 is SGHKS, CDR2 YYEKEE (reference sequence). CDR3 loop: CASSSKVGQGKTEAFF. In DNA, the CDR3 is TGTGCCAGCAGCTCCAAAGTGGGACAGGGGAAAACTGAAGCTTTCTTT.

The chain uses TRBV9 and TRBJ2-3; 10 positions agree with TRBD2. V shed 3 bases, J shed 4 bases, and the junction held 2 bases outside the gene matches. The CDR3 totals 14 residues. CDR1 and CDR2 (germline): SGDLS, YYNGEE. CDR3 DNA: TGTGCCAGCAGCGCTAGCGGGAGCGCAGATACGCAGTATTTT. This encodes CASSASGSADTQYF.

To note about this clonotype: The junction does not match germline at one end; this may be a read error. V and J are TRBV12-3 or TRBV12-4 and TRBJ2-2; D gene unclear. There are 13 residues in the CDR3. CDR3 sequence reads: CTSSPLDTGELFF. DNA for the CDR3: TGTACCAGCAGTCCACTCGACACCGGGGAGCTGTTTTTT.